The present T cell receptor (beta chain) was sequenced within a study of T cells in Graves' hyperthyroidism and ophthalmopathy. From RNA transcripts, TCR beta CDR3 regions were amplified. TCR CDR3 regions were first amplified by RT-PCR with HTBI primers. TCRdb re-derived calls from the multiplex PCR reads in MiXCR, one entry per CDR3 protein. Here the sample spans 220,000 or so distinct CDR3 sequences, 15% to 20% being singletons. CDR1 is DFQATT, CDR2 SNEGSKA, per germline (reference sequence). The V segment lost 5 bases and the J segment 2 bases; nucleotides outside the gene matches: 11. This CDR3 spans 15 amino acids. Many counts were recorded for this clonotype.

The TCR originated in a woman in her late teens or twenties with Graves' ophthalmopathy. The sequenced material came from blood. The rearrangement links TRBV20-1 to TRBJ2-7; 8 bases are a match to TRBD2. As DNA, the CDR3 is TGCAGTGCTCTTAACACCGGGGGGGCGGCCTACGAGCAGTACTTC. It specifies CSALNTGGAAYEQYF.